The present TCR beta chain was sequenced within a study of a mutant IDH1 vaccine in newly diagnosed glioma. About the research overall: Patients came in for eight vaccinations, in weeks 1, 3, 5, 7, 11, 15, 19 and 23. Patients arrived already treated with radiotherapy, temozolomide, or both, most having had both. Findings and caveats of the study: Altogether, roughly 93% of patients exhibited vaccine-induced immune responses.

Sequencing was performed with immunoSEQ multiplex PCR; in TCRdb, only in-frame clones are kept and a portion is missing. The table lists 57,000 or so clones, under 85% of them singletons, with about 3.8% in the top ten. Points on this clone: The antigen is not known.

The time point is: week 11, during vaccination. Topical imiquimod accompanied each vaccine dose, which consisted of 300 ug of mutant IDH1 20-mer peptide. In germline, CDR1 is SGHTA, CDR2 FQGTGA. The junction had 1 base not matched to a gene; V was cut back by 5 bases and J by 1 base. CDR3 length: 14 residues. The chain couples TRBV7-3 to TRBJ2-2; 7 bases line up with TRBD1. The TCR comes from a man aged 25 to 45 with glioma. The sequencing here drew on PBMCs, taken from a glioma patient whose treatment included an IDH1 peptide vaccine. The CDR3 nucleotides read TGTGCCAGCAGCAGGACAGGGAACACCGGGGAGCTGTTTTTT. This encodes CASSRTGNTGELFF.